The clone carrying this T cell receptor beta chain was counted a few times. Antigen: not known. This entry belongs to a study of beta chain features in type 1 diabetes. Study-wide background: No age, gender or cell yield differences were seen between patients and healthy donors.

Germline lookup yields CDR1 SGHRS and CDR2 YFSETQ. V was clipped by 0 bases and J by 2 bases, with 6 bases between them. The CDR3 loop spans 15 amino acids. Central memory, naive, regulatory and stem cell-like memory CD4+ cells were sorted by CD45RO/CCR7/CD25/CD127/CD95/CD27. Study outcomes and limitations: All four CD4+ subsets from Type 1 diabetes patients carried moderately but significantly shorter TCRB CDR3s.

Expressed TCRB transcripts were sequenced because the isolated RNA had all been reverse transcribed beforehand. The table came from immunoSEQ multiplex PCR; TCRdb's copy has only in-frame clones and leaves some out. The sample lists around 600,000 clones, 12% occurring once. The chain employs TRBV5-1 and TRBJ2-6; D is unresolved. This clonotype was obtained from a man between 25 and 39 years old with type 1 diabetes. The sequenced material came from naive CD4+ T cells from blood. CDR3 amino acids: CASSLDWAGANVLTF. CDR3 DNA: TGCGCCAGCAGCTTGGACTGGGCTGGGGCCAACGTCCTGACTTTC.